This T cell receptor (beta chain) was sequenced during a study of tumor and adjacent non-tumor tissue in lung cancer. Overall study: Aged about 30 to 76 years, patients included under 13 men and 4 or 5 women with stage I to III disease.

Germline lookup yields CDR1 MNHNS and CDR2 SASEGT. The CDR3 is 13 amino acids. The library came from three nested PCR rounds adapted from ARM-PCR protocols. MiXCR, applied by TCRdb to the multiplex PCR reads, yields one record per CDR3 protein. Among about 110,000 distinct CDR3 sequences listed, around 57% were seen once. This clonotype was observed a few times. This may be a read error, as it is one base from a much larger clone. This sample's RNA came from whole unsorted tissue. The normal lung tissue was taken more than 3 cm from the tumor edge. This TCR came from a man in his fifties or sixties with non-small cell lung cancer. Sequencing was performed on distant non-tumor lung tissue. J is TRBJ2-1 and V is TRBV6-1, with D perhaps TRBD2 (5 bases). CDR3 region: CVSSAIRETEQFF. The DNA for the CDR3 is TGTGTCAGCAGCGCAATTCGGGAAACTGAGCAGTTCTTC.